This TCR beta chain was obtained from a study of CXCR3-negative and CXCR3-positive naive CD8 T cells. Notes on the study in general: Relative to memory CD8+ cells, whose diversity was much lower, both naive subsets had comparably high diversity. In CXCR3-positive naive cells, the TRB CDR3s were more hydrophobic than in CXCR3-negative naive cells.

The authors prepared UMI-labeled TRB cDNA libraries by 5' RACE. Following a re-call of the 5' RACE reads, TCRdb has one entry per CDR3 protein and lacks DNA. Recorded here are 75,000 to 90,000 distinct CDR3 sequences; the top ten clones represent roughly 0.59%. The CDR3 sequence is 16 residues long. Germline V lookup: CDR1 SGHKS, CDR2 YYEKEE (reference sequence). Researchers reported sorting every CD8+ T cell subset in triplicate, about 290,000 cells per sort. A remark on this clonotype: Its antigen is not identified.

This receptor was obtained from a human donor in good health. Some clones in this sample may be carry-over from other donors' samples. This sequence joins TRBV5-5 and TRBJ2-2; TCRdb selects TRBD1, and the lack of DNA leaves this call unchecked. Sequencing was done on a sample of naive CXCR3+ CD8+ T cells from blood. Sample subset: CD45RO-CCR7+CD27+CD95- naive CD8+ T cells expressing CXCR3 (TNR3+). The CDR3: CASSQSLDRETGELFF.